This entry is about one T cell receptor (beta chain). V was cut by 6 bases and J by 1 base, with 12 bases left in between. Germline V gene sequence: CDR1 SGHAT, CDR2 FQNNGV. The CDR3 is made up of 14 amino acids. This entry comes from a study of blood T cell repertoires in COVID-19. Study summary: Samples representing acute and convalescent COVID-19 were sourced from the United States, Italy and Spain. T cells, B-cell-depleted T cells, or PBMCs supplied cDNA or gDNA.

Original methodology: From reference gene primer amplification, estimates of nucleated cell counts were derived. Method: immunoSEQ multiplex PCR; TCRdb's copy keeps in-frame clones and lacks some. From that table come the V and J calls and clone size; the DNA was used to work out D and trimming. Altogether 190,000 or so clones are present, 94% being singletons, with the ten largest covering about 0.8%. The V call is TRBV11-2, the J call TRBJ1-1, with D tentatively TRBD1 (5 bases). Source material: peripheral blood. This receptor was obtained from a man in his thirties or forties with COVID-19, enrolled during active disease. CDR3 coding DNA: TGTGCCAGCAGGGGGGAGGTGGCGAACACTGAAGCTTTCTTT. Translated, it gives CASRGEVANTEAFF.